This TCR beta chain derives from a study of somatic mutations in cytotoxic T cells in rheumatoid arthritis. Study background: Prior to any treatment and right after diagnosis, patient blood (around 28 ml EDTA) was drawn. Study results and caveats: The slight TRBV07 underrepresentation in rheumatoid arthritis patients was not adjusted for multiple comparisons. Compared with age-matched healthy controls, rheumatoid arthritis patients did not differ significantly in CD8+ T-cell clonality.

Only in-frame clones appear in the TCRdb table, and some are missing; sequencing was by immunoSEQ multiplex PCR. This repertoire shows approximately 15,000 clones, 72% found once; its top ten account for more than 9%. Once isolated by positive magnetic bead selection, the CD4+ and CD8+ cells had their purity checked by flow cytometry. CDR1 LGHNA and CDR2 YNFKEQ come from the germline V gene. This CDR3 region has 14 residues. The V end was cut by 2 bases, the J end by 0 bases, with 8 bases between. Note on this clone: Its antigen is not identified.

This TCR came from an adult with rheumatoid arthritis. The V and J genes are TRBV4-2 and TRBJ2-7; D remains unclear. The sample taken for sequencing was CD8+ T cells sorted from blood. CDR3 coding DNA: TGTGCCAGCAGCCAACTCCCCGGCTCCTACGAGCAGTACTTC. This encodes CASSQLPGSYEQYF.